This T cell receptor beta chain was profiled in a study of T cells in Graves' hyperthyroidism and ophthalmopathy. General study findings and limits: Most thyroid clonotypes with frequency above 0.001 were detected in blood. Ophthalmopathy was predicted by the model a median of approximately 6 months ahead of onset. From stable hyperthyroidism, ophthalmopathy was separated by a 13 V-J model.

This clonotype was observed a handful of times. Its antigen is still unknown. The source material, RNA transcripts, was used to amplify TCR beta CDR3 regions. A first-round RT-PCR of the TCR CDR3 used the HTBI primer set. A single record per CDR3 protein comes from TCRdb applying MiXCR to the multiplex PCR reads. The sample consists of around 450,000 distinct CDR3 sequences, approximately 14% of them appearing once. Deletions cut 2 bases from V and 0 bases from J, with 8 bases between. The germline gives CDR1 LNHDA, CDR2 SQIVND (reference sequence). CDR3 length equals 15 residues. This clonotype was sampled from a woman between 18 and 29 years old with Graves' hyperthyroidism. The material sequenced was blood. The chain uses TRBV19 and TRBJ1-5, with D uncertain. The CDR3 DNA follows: TGTGCCAGTAGTATAAAGGATTATAGCAATCAGCCCCAGCATTTT. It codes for CASSIKDYSNQPQHF. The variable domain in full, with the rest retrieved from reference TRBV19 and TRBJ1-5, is DGGITQSPKYLFRKEGQNVTLSCEQNLNHDAMYWYRQDPGQGLRLIYYSQIVNDFQKGDIAEGYSVSREKKESFPLTVTSAQKNPTAFYLCASSIKDYSNQPQHFGDGTRLSIL.